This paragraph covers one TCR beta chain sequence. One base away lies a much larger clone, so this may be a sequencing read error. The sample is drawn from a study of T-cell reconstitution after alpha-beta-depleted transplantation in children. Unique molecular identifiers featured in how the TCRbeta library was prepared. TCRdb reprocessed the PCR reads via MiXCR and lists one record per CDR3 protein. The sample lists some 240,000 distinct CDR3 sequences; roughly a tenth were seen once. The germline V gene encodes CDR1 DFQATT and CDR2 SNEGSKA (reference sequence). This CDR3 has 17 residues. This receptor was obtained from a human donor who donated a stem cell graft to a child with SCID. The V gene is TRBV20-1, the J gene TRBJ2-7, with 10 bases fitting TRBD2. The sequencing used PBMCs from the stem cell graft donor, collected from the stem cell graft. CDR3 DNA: TGCTGTGCTACGAGACCAGGGCTAGCGGGGGATTACTACGAGCAGTACTTC. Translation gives CCATRPGLAGDYYEQYF.